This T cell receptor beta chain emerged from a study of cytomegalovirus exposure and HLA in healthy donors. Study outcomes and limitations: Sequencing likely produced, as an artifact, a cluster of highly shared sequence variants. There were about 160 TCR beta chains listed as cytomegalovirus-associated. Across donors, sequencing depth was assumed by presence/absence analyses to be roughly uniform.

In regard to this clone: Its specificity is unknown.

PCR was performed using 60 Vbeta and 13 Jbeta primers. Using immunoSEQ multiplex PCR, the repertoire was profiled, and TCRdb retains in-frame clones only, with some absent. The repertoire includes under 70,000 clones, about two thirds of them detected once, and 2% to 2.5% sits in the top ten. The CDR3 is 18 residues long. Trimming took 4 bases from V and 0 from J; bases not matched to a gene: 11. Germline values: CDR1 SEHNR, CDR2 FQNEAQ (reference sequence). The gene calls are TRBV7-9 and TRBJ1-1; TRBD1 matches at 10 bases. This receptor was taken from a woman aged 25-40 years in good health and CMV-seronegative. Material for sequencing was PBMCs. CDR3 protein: CASSSQSGTGVVNTEAFF. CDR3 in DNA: TGTGCCAGCAGCTCACAATCCGGGACAGGGGTGGTGAACACTGAAGCTTTCTTT.